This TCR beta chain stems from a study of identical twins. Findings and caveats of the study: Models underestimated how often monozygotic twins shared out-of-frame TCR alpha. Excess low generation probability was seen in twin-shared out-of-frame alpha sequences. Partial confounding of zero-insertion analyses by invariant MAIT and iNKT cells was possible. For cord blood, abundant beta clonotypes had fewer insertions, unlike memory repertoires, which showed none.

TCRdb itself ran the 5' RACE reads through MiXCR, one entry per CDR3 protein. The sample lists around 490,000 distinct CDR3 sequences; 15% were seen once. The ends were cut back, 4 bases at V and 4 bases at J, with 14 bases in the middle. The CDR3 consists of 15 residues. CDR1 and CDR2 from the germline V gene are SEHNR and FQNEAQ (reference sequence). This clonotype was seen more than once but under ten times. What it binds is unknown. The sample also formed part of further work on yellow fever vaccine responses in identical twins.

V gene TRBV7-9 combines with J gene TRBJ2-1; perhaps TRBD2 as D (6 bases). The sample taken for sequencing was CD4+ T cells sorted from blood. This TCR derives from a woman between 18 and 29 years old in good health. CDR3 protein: CASSSNGLPYNEQFF. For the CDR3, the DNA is TGTGCCAGCAGCTCTAACGGACTACCTTACAATGAGCAGTTCTTC.